The 13 T cell receptor beta chains reported below all come from one sample, sequenced in a study of shared T cell receptors in the human thymus. Using immunoSEQ multiplex PCR, the repertoire was profiled, and TCRdb retains in-frame clones only, with some absent. The sample yields roughly 500,000 clones, 78% seen once. These data were also reused for a study on human thymus T cells.

Material: thymocytes. The receptors were gathered from a boy under three years old with a congenital heart defect.

This sequence joins TRBV6-6 and TRBJ2-1; D is uncertain. V was trimmed by 0 bases and J by 5 bases, leaving 5 bases between them. This CDR3 is built from 13 residues. The germline V gene encodes CDR1 MNHNY and CDR2 SVGAGI (reference sequence). The CDR3 sequence is CASSYSTDNEQFF. In DNA, the CDR3 is TGTGCCAGCAGTTACTCGACTGACAATGAGCAGTTCTTC.

This sequence joins TRBV11-2 and TRBJ1-1, with a weak D call TRBD1 (5 bases). The germline CDR1 and CDR2 sequences are SGHAT and FQNNGV. There are 14 residues in the CDR3. Deletions cut 3 bases from V and 3 bases from J, with 11 bases between. CDR3 sequence: CASSFRVEDTEAFF. CDR3 nucleotide sequence: TGTGCCAGCAGCTTCAGGGTAGAGGACACTGAAGCTTTCTTT.

This sequence joins TRBV2 and TRBJ2-5; 11 bases match TRBD2. Per germline, CDR1 SNHLY and CDR2 FYNNEI. V trimming: 6 bases; J trimming: 5 bases; junction bases outside the gene matches: 8. The CDR3 loop spans 15 amino acids. The CDR3 loop is CASRTSGKVGETQYF. CDR3 bases: TGTGCCAGCAGGACTAGCGGGAAAGTGGGGGAGACCCAGTACTTC.

The J gene is TRBJ2-3, the V gene TRBV4-3; a possible D gene is TRBD2 (6 bases). Trimming stripped 8 bases from V and 6 bases from J, with 15 bases between. The CDR3 consists of 13 residues. The germline V gene has CDR1 LGHNA and CDR2 YSLEER. The CDR3 DNA reads as TGCGCCAGCGGGACTTGTACAAGGGATACGCAGTATTTT. Encoded protein: CASGTCTRDTQYF.

The chain is built from TRBV7-8 and TRBJ1-3; D is undetermined. CDR1 is SGHVS and CDR2 is FQNEAQ in the germline V gene. The V end was cut by 2 bases, the J end by 2 bases, with 19 bases between. This CDR3 comprises 18 residues. The CDR3 spells CASSLKLSWLAAGNTIYF. CDR3 sequence (DNA): TGTGCCAGCAGCTTAAAATTGTCTTGGCTAGCTGCTGGAAACACCATATATTTT.

V and J are TRBV4-3 and TRBJ2-3, with 14 bases identical to TRBD2. Per the germline V gene, CDR1 is LGHNA and CDR2 is YSLEER. The CDR3 runs 16 residues. J lost 3 bases, V lost 4 bases, and 3 bases had no gene match. CDR3 sequence: CASSLGTSGSTDTQYF. The DNA for the CDR3 is TGCGCCAGCAGCCTAGGGACTAGCGGGAGTACAGATACGCAGTATTTT.

This chain connects TRBV21-1 to TRBJ2-1; TRBD2, the table's D call, lacks a check against the DNA. TRBV21-1 is recorded as a pseudogene. This CDR3 is built from 15 residues. The DNA of the CDR3 is TGTGCCAGCCTGGGAGGGCGGGAGGGGGGAGGTGAGCAGTTCTTC. This codes for CASLGGREGGGEQFF.

The rearrangement joins TRBV27 to TRBJ2-7, with a possible D match to TRBD1 (6 bases). The CDR3 length is 13 residues. Germline V CDR1 and CDR2: MNHEY, SMNVEV (reference sequence). The V end was cut by 2 bases, the J end by 2 bases, with 7 bases between. In DNA form, the CDR3 reads TGTGCCAGCAGTTTACGACAGGCCTACGAGCAGTACTTC. It translates to CASSLRQAYEQYF.

The J gene is TRBJ1-5, the V gene TRBV29-1; D unresolved. V was trimmed by 2 bases and J by 1 base, leaving 9 bases between them. Germline lookup yields CDR1 SQVTM and CDR2 ANQGSEA. CDR3 length: 14 amino acids. CDR3: CSVEQAPSNQPQHF. Here the CDR3 DNA reads TGCAGCGTTGAACAGGCTCCCAGCAATCAGCCCCAGCATTTT.

This rearrangement joins TRBV13 to TRBJ1-1; D uncertain. There are 14 residues in the CDR3. From germline, CDR1 is PRHDT and CDR2 FYEKMQ (reference sequence). V was cut by 2 bases and J by 4 bases, with 11 bases left in between. CDR3 sequence (DNA): TGTGCCAGCAGCTTAAGCGGCAGCCCCACTGAAGCTTTCTTT. This gives the protein CASSLSGSPTEAFF.

The gene calls are TRBV18 and TRBJ2-3, with D possibly matching TRBD2 (5 bases). The germline gives CDR1 KGHSH, CDR2 LQKENI. V was trimmed by 3 bases and J by 2 bases, leaving 21 bases between them. This CDR3 comprises 18 residues. The CDR3 sequence is CASSPSGSRQRDTDTQYF. CDR3 nucleotide sequence: TGTGCCAGCTCACCTTCGGGGTCTCGTCAACGGGACACAGATACGCAGTATTTT. The whole variable domain, remainder taken from reference TRBV18 and TRBJ2-3, is NAGVMQNPRHLVRRRGQEARLRCSPMKGHSHVYWYRQLPEEGLKFMVYLQKENIIDESGMPKERFSAEFPKEGPSILRIQQVVRGDSAAYFCASSPSGSRQRDTDTQYFGPGTRLTVL.

The chain recombines TRBV4-2 with TRBJ2-7; TRBD2 is a possible D gene (5 bases). The CDR3 is 17 amino acids. Germline CDR1 reads LGHNA; CDR2 reads YNFKEQ. With 2 bases removed from V and 0 bases from J, the gap between germline ends came to 17 bases. CDR3 sequence reads: CASSQSMGAKSSYEQYF. The CDR3 DNA follows: TGTGCCAGCAGCCAATCTATGGGAGCGAAAAGCTCCTACGAGCAGTACTTC.

J is TRBJ2-7 and V is TRBV27, with 7 bases matching TRBD1. The CDR3 covers 14 residues. Germline CDR1 and CDR2: MNHEY and SMNVEV (reference sequence). V trimming: 3 bases; J trimming: 1 base; junction bases outside the gene matches: 3. The CDR3 loop is CASSLQQGSYEQYF. DNA for the CDR3: TGTGCCAGCAGTTTGCAACAGGGGTCCTACGAGCAGTACTTC.